Listed below are T cell receptor beta chains from one sample, sequenced in a study of blood T cell repertoires in COVID-19. TCRdb keeps only in-frame clones here, not all; method: immunoSEQ multiplex PCR. The top ten clones hold under 3% of a sample with around 400,000 clones, over 75% of them seen once. Material for sequencing was peripheral blood. These receptors all come from a woman aged 55-69 years with COVID-19, enrolled during active disease. CDR3s include the opening cysteine and the closing phenylalanine or tryptophan. A D gene is named only where the DNA matches it firmly. Only part of the rows carry a size: once, few, many, or a class if the clone is expanded.

CDR3nt: TGTGCCAGCAGCTTCCGACTAGCGGGGGGCAGGGATGAGCAGTTCTTC
CDR3aa: CASSFRLAGGRDEQFF
abundance: NA
d_gene: TRBD2
v_gene: TRBV5-4
j_gene: TRBJ2-1

CDR3nt: TGTGCCAGCAGCTATTTGGGGGGACAGAAATTCGGCGGCTACACCTTC
CDR3aa: CASSYLGGQKFGGYTF
abundance: NA
d_gene: TRBD1
v_gene: TRBV5-6
j_gene: TRBJ1-2

CDR3nt: TGTGCCAGCAGCCCAAGCGGGGGCGTCAACAATGAGCAGTTCTTC
CDR3aa: CASSPSGGVNNEQFF
abundance: NA
d_gene: TRBD2
v_gene: TRBV11-2
j_gene: TRBJ2-1

CDR3nt: TGTGCCAGCAGCCCCGGACAGGGGGCGCACTATGGCTACACCTTC
CDR3aa: CASSPGQGAHYGYTF
abundance: NA
d_gene: TRBD1
v_gene: TRBV3-1/TRBV3-2
j_gene: TRBJ1-2

CDR3nt: TGTGCCAGCAGCTTAAACCGGGGGGTACAAGAGACCCAGTACTTC
CDR3aa: CASSLNRGVQETQYF
abundance: NA
d_gene: TRBD2
v_gene: TRBV7-3
j_gene: TRBJ2-5

CDR3nt: TGTGCCAGCAGTGCGAGGGAGACCGGGGAGCTGTTTTTT
CDR3aa: CASSARETGELFF
abundance: NA
d_gene: NA
v_gene: TRBV2
j_gene: TRBJ2-2

CDR3nt: TGTGCCAGCACCTCCGTCTTTGGGGGGACGGATACGCAGTATTTT
CDR3aa: CASTSVFGGTDTQYF
abundance: NA
d_gene: NA
v_gene: TRBV6-5
j_gene: TRBJ2-3

CDR3nt: TGTGCCAGCAGCTTCTTCTCCTACGAGCAGTACTTC
CDR3aa: CASSFFSYEQYF
abundance: NA
d_gene: NA
v_gene: TRBV11-2
j_gene: TRBJ2-7

CDR3nt: TGTGCCAGCAGCGGGACAGGGGTCCTTTCACCCCTCCACTTT
CDR3aa: CASSGTGVLSPLHF
abundance: NA
d_gene: TRBD1
v_gene: TRBV3-1/TRBV3-2
j_gene: TRBJ1-6

CDR3nt: TGCGCCAGCAGCTTGGAATCCCCGGGGGGCTCCCCCGGGGTCGGCGAGCAGTACTTC
CDR3aa: CASSLESPGGSPGVGEQYF
abundance: NA
d_gene: NA
v_gene: TRBV5-1
j_gene: TRBJ2-7

CDR3nt: TGCGCCAGCAGCTCCCAGGGGGCTGTTTTCCAAGAGACCCAGTACTTC
CDR3aa: CASSSQGAVFQETQYF
abundance: NA
d_gene: TRBD1
v_gene: TRBV5-1
j_gene: TRBJ2-5

CDR3nt: TGCGCCAGCGGACAGGGGGTGAGCTCCTATGGCTACACCTTC
CDR3aa: CASGQGVSSYGYTF
abundance: NA
d_gene: TRBD1
v_gene: TRBV10-2
j_gene: TRBJ1-2

CDR3nt: TGTGCCAGCAGCTTAAGGAGTCAAGGGGTAGGGTCACCCCTCCACTTT
CDR3aa: CASSLRSQGVGSPLHF
abundance: NA
d_gene: NA
v_gene: TRBV7-2
j_gene: TRBJ1-6

CDR3nt: TGTGCCTGGAGTGTACAGGGTAATTCACCCCTCCACTTT
CDR3aa: CAWSVQGNSPLHF
abundance: NA
d_gene: NA
v_gene: TRBV30
j_gene: TRBJ1-6

CDR3nt: TGTGCCAGCAGCCTGCAGCAAGCGGGCTACACCTTC
CDR3aa: CASSLQQAGYTF
abundance: NA
d_gene: NA
v_gene: TRBV3-1/TRBV3-2
j_gene: TRBJ1-2

CDR3nt: TGTGCCAGCTCACTGAGCTACGAGCAGTACTTC
CDR3aa: CASSLSYEQYF
abundance: NA
d_gene: NA
v_gene: TRBV18
j_gene: TRBJ2-7

CDR3nt: TGCGCCAGCAGCTTGGAGGGGCCGCCAGATACGCAGTATTTT
CDR3aa: CASSLEGPPDTQYF
abundance: NA
d_gene: NA
v_gene: TRBV5-1
j_gene: TRBJ2-3

CDR3nt: TGCGCCAGCAGCTTGGACAGGGGGGTCGAGCAGTACTTC
CDR3aa: CASSLDRGVEQYF
abundance: NA
d_gene: TRBD1
v_gene: TRBV5-1
j_gene: TRBJ2-7

CDR3nt: TGTGCCAGCAGCGACGGGAAAAATGAAAAACTGTTTTTT
CDR3aa: CASSDGKNEKLFF
abundance: once
d_gene: NA
v_gene: TRBV7-9
j_gene: TRBJ1-4

CDR3nt: TGTGCCAGCAGCTTAGGCAGGGTGAGGGGGATGGAGGGCTACACCTTC
CDR3aa: CASSLGRVRGMEGYTF
abundance: NA
d_gene: NA
v_gene: TRBV7-8
j_gene: TRBJ1-2

CDR3nt: TGTGCCAGCAGCCAAGAAGCTGGGGAGGCGGGGTACTATGGCTACACCTTC
CDR3aa: CASSQEAGEAGYYGYTF
abundance: NA
d_gene: NA
v_gene: TRBV4-2
j_gene: TRBJ1-2

CDR3nt: TGTGCCAGCAGACGGGGGGTAGCTGGAAACACCATATATTTT
CDR3aa: CASRRGVAGNTIYF
abundance: few
d_gene: NA
v_gene: TRBV9
j_gene: TRBJ1-3